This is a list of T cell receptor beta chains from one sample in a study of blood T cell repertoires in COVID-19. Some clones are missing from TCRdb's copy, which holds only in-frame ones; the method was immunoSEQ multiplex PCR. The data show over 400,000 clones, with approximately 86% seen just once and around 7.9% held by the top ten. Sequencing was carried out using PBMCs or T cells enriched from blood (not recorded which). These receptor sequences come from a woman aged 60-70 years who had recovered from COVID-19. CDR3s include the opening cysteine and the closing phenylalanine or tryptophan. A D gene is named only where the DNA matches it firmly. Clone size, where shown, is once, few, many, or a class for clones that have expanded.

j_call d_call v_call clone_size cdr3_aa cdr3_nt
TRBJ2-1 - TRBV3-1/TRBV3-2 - CASSQDRGFNEQFF TGTGCCAGCAGCCAAGATCGGGGGTTCAATGAGCAGTTCTTC
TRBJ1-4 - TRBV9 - CASSVNWGGEKLFF TGTGCCAGCAGCGTAAATTGGGGAGGTGAAAAACTGTTTTTT
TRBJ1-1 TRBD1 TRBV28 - CASRSPGTGMNTEAFF TGTGCCAGCAGGTCACCCGGGACAGGGATGAACACTGAAGCTTTCTTT
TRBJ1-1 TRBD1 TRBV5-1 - CASSPTGTGGGGTEAFF TGCGCCAGCAGCCCGACCGGGACAGGGGGCGGGGGCACTGAAGCTTTCTTT
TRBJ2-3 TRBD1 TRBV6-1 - CASSETGGTDTQYF TGTGCCAGCAGTGAAACAGGGGGCACAGATACGCAGTATTTT
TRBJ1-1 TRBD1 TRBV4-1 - CASSQNPGGMNTEAFF TGCGCCAGCAGCCAAAATCCAGGGGGGATGAACACTGAAGCTTTCTTT
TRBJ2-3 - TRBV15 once CATSRGGGRSTDTQYF TGTGCCACCAGCAGAGGAGGAGGCAGAAGCACAGATACGCAGTATTTT
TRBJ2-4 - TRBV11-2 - CASSFSSGQGAKNIQYF TGTGCCAGCAGCTTTAGCTCAGGGCAGGGGGCCAAAAACATTCAGTACTTC
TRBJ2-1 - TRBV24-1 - CATSDFSGDEQFF TGTGCCACCAGTGATTTTTCGGGGGATGAGCAGTTCTTC
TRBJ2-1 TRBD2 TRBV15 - CATSRDLGTTSSYNEQFF TGTGCCACCAGCAGAGATCTGGGGACTACGAGCTCCTACAATGAGCAGTTCTTC
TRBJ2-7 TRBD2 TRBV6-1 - CASSERFADRAGDFYEQYF TGTGCCAGCAGTGAAAGATTTGCGGATCGAGCGGGGGACTTCTACGAGCAGTACTTC
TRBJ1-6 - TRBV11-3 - CASSLLEGGNSPLHF TGTGCCAGCAGCTTGTTAGAGGGCGGGAATTCACCCCTCCACTTT
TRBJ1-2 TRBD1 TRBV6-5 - CASSYADRAGYTF TGTGCCAGCAGTTACGCGGACAGGGCAGGCTACACCTTC
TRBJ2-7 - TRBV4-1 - CASSQDPAADYEQYF TGCGCCAGCAGCCAAGATCCCGCGGCAGACTACGAGCAGTACTTC
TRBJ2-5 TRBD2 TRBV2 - CASSEEGLEETQYF TGTGCCAGCAGTGAAGAGGGACTAGAAGAGACCCAGTACTTC
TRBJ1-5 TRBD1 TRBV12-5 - CASGLPGGQGDNQPQHF TGTGCTAGTGGTTTGCCAGGGGGCCAGGGTGACAATCAGCCCCAGCATTTT
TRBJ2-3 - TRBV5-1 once CASSLLASATDTQYF TGCGCCAGCAGCTTGTTAGCGTCTGCCACAGATACGCAGTATTTT
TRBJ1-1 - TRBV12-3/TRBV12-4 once CASRRANTEAFF TGTGCCAGCAGGCGGGCAAACACTGAAGCTTTCTTT
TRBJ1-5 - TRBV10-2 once CASASDSLYSNQPQHF TGCGCCAGCGCCTCGGACAGTTTATATAGCAATCAGCCCCAGCATTTT
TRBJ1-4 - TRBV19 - CASSRTSAGEKLFF TGTGCCAGTAGTAGGACTTCCGCGGGGGAAAAACTGTTTTTT
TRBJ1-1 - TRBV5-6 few CASSPGWVNTEAFF TGTGCCAGCAGCCCAGGGTGGGTGAACACTGAAGCTTTCTTT
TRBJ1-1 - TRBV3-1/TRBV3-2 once CASSQVFLAEAFF TGTGCCAGCAGCCAGGTTTTTTTAGCTGAAGCTTTCTTT
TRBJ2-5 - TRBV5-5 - CASSTRTEVETQYF TGTGCCAGCAGCACGAGGACAGAAGTGGAGACCCAGTACTTC
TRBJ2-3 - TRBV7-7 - CASSSRNTDTQYF TGTGCTAGCAGCTCGAGGAACACAGATACGCAGTATTTT
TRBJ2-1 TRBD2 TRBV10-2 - CASSDPSGGRGVEQFF TGCGCCAGCAGTGATCCCAGCGGGGGACGGGGGGTGGAGCAGTTCTTC
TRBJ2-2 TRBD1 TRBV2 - CASNTQGNGELFF TGTGCCAGCAATACACAGGGGAACGGGGAGCTGTTTTTT
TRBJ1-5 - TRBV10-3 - CAISPSLGAGQPQHF TGTGCCATCAGTCCTAGTCTGGGGGCGGGTCAGCCCCAGCATTTT
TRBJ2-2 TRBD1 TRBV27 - CASSFSRGLNTGELFF TGTGCCAGCAGTTTTTCCAGGGGGCTGAACACCGGGGAGCTGTTTTTT
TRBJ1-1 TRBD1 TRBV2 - CASRVGQMNTEAFF TGTGCCAGCAGGGTGGGACAGATGAACACTGAAGCTTTCTTT
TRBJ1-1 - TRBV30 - CAWSDLGATEAFF TGTGCCTGGAGTGATCTAGGGGCCACTGAAGCTTTCTTT